The 24 T cell receptor beta chains below were found in one sample sequenced in a study of lymphopenia after photon versus proton radiotherapy. The protocol was immunoSEQ multiplex PCR, while the TCRdb copy is restricted to in-frame clones and leaves out a portion. The sample includes about 55,000 clones, roughly 83% seen only once; the top ten take about 2%. The source was peripheral blood, collected from a patient treated with proton-based radiotherapy. These receptors all stem from a man aged 55-75 years with pancreatic cancer.

The chain is built from TRBV29-1 and TRBJ2-5; D is perhaps TRBD1 or TRBD2 (5 bases each). There are 14 residues in the CDR3. Trimming removed 3 bases from V and 4 bases from J, with 15 bases in between. CDR1 SQVTM and CDR2 ANQGSEA come from the germline V gene. The CDR3: CSVESGPSGETQYF. CDR3 nucleotides: TGCAGCGTTGAGTCGGGGCCCTCGGGAGAGACCCAGTACTTC.

The rearrangement uses TRBV14 and TRBJ1-2; D is unresolved. Trimming stripped 0 bases from V and 4 bases from J, with 9 bases between. Germline CDR1 and CDR2: SGHDN and FVKESK. The CDR3 is made up of 14 amino acids. CDR3 sequence reads: CASSQDIVTYGYTF. The DNA for the CDR3 is TGTGCCAGCAGCCAAGACATCGTAACCTATGGCTACACCTTC.

This rearrangement joins TRBV7-9 to TRBJ1-1, with D perhaps TRBD1 (6 bases). The CDR3 is 16 amino acids. Between the trimmed V and J ends, which lost 7 bases and 0 bases, there was a span of 18 bases. Germline CDR1 is SEHNR and CDR2 is FQNEAQ (reference sequence). CDR3 amino acids: CASTTARGGLNTEAFF. The CDR3 coding sequence is TGTGCCAGCACCACAGCTCGGGGGGGGCTGAACACTGAAGCTTTCTTT.

The chain joins TRBV11-2 to TRBJ2-7; D uncertain. Germline CDR1 and CDR2: SGHAT and FQNNGV. CDR3 length: 14 amino acids. V shed 5 bases and J shed 5 bases, with 16 bases lying between them. The CDR3 DNA sequence: TGTGCCAGCAGCCCCCGGGTCCCCATCGACGAGCAGTACTTC. It specifies CASSPRVPIDEQYF.

This clone was found a few times. J is TRBJ2-3 and V is TRBV28; D is possibly TRBD1 (6 bases). CDR1 MDHEN and CDR2 SYDVKM come from the germline V gene. Trimming left V 5 bases short and J 3 bases short, with 15 bases between. This CDR3 is built from 15 residues. The CDR3 DNA is TGTGCCAGCAGTCCAACTGAACAGGGTACAGATACGCAGTATTTT. This sequence encodes CASSPTEQGTDTQYF.

The chain recombines TRBV7-9 with TRBJ2-5; tentatively, D is TRBD1 (6 bases). Germline assignment: CDR1 SEHNR and CDR2 FQNEAQ (reference sequence). There are 15 residues in the CDR3. V was pared by 1 base and J by 1 base, with 10 bases between. CDR3 amino acids: CASSLDGQSQETQYF. The CDR3 nucleotides are TGTGCCAGCAGCTTAGACGGACAGAGCCAAGAGACCCAGTACTTC.

The chain is built from TRBV6-1 and TRBJ2-5, with TRBD1 identical over 10 bases. V lost 9 bases to trimming and J lost 0 bases; unmatched junction nucleotides: 7. The CDR3 sequence is 15 residues long. Germline V lookup: CDR1 MNHNS, CDR2 SASEGT. The CDR3 here is CASALGQGYQETQYF. Written as DNA, the CDR3 is TGTGCCAGTGCCTTGGGACAGGGGTACCAAGAGACCCAGTACTTC.

This chain joins TRBV11-2 and TRBJ2-5; 9 nucleotides match TRBD1. V lost 5 bases and J lost 2; bases outside the gene matches: 3. CDR3 length equals 14 residues. CDR1 and CDR2 from the germline V gene are SGHAT and FQNNGV. The CDR3 nucleotides are TGTGCCAGCAGCCGTGGGACAGGGCAAGAGACCCAGTACTTC. Protein sequence: CASSRGTGQETQYF. The full variable domain, with the rest looked up from reference TRBV11-2 and TRBJ2-5, is EAGVAQSPRYKIIEKRQSVAFWCNPISGHATLYWYQQILGQGPKLLIQFQNNGVVDDSQLPKDRFSAERLKGVDSTLKIQPAKLEDSAVYLCASSRGTGQETQYFGPGTRLLVL.

The chain links TRBV9 to TRBJ2-3, with 10 nucleotides matching TRBD1. The CDR3 contains 14 residues. The germline V gene has CDR1 SGDLS and CDR2 YYNGEE. V dropped 4 bases and J dropped 4; count of bases not matched to a gene: 3. CDR3 sequence reads: CASSRDRGADTQYF. CDR3 bases: TGTGCCAGCAGCCGGGACAGGGGTGCAGATACGCAGTATTTT.

This clone was seen once. J is TRBJ2-5 and V is TRBV9; no firm D call. Looked up from germline, CDR1 is SGDLS and CDR2 is YYNGEE. The CDR3 is made up of 15 amino acids. V shed 4 bases and J shed 2 bases, with 15 bases lying between them. CDR3 nucleotides: TGTGCCAGCAGCCCCCGGGCCTCGGGTCAAGAGACCCAGTACTTC. It codes for CASSPRASGQETQYF. Drawing the rest from reference TRBV9 and TRBJ2-5, the complete variable domain is DSGVTQTPKHLITATGQRVTLRCSPRSGDLSVYWYQQSLDQGLQFLIQYYNGEERAKGNILERFSAQQFPDLHSELNLSSLELGDSALYFCASSPRASGQETQYFGPGTRLLVL.

The chain carries TRBV4-1 and TRBJ2-3, with 10 bases fitting TRBD2. V was clipped by 1 base and J by 1 base; unmatched bases: 2. Germline V CDR1 and CDR2: MGHRA, YSYEKL. There are 16 residues in the CDR3. CDR3 sequence (DNA): TGCGCCAGCAGCCAAGCGCTAGCGGGGGGCACAGATACGCAGTATTTT. Its translation: CASSQALAGGTDTQYF.

The V and J genes are TRBV7-2 and TRBJ2-5, with D uncertain. CDR3 size: 13 residues. Trimming shortened V by 2 bases and J by 9 bases, and 13 bases separated the two germline ends. Germline loops: CDR1 SGHTA, CDR2 FQGNSA. CDR3 nucleotide sequence: TGTGCCAGCAGCTTAATGCCCGAGCAGGCCCAGTACTTC. It encodes CASSLMPEQAQYF.

V and J are TRBV28 and TRBJ1-3; D remains ambiguous. The germline V gene has CDR1 MDHEN and CDR2 SYDVKM. The V gene lost 5 bases and the J gene lost 4 bases, with 15 bases spanning the gap. The CDR3 totals 15 residues. CDR3 amino acids: CASSPGRTPGNTIYF. The CDR3 bases are TGTGCCAGCAGTCCCGGACGGACCCCGGGAAACACCATATATTTT. The full variable domain, in which reference TRBV28 and TRBJ1-3 provide the parts outside the CDR3, is DVKVTQSSRYLVKRTGEKVFLECVQDMDHENMFWYRQDPGLGLRLIYFSYDVKMKEKGDIPEGYSVSREKKERFSLILESASTNQTSMYLCASSPGRTPGNTIYFGEGSWLTVV.

The J gene is TRBJ1-2, the V gene TRBV2, with TRBD1 identical over 7 bases. The CDR3 totals 14 residues. CDR1 is SNHLY, CDR2 FYNNEI, per germline. V dropped 1 base and J dropped 8; count of bases not matched to a gene: 7. CDR3 bases: TGTGCCAGCAGTGAAGGGTGGACAGGTATAGGCTACACCTTC. As protein: CASSEGWTGIGYTF.

The chain joins TRBV6-5 to TRBJ2-7; 7 nucleotides match TRBD2. The length of the CDR3 is 13 residues. Germline V gives CDR1 MNHEY, CDR2 SVGAGI. The junction had 8 bases not matched to a gene; V was cut back by 10 bases and J by 2 bases. CDR3 amino acids: CAIYPGLAYEQYF. CDR3 nucleotides: TGTGCCATCTACCCCGGACTAGCCTACGAGCAGTACTTC.

This rearrangement joins TRBV2 to TRBJ1-4; 10 bases fit TRBD1. The CDR3 totals 15 residues. Germline V lookup: CDR1 SNHLY, CDR2 FYNNEI. Trimming removed 4 bases from V and 8 bases from J; junction bases left unmatched: 7. In DNA form, the CDR3 reads TGTGCCAGCAGTGGAATGGGGACAGGGGCGGAAAAACTGTTTTTT. Translated: CASSGMGTGAEKLFF.

The chain carries TRBV5-5 and TRBJ1-4; the D gene is possibly TRBD1 (5 bases). The CDR3 contains 16 residues. The V and J ends lost 4 bases and 8 bases respectively, with 21 bases between them. Germline V gene data show CDR1 as SGHKS and CDR2 as YYEKEE (reference sequence). CDR3 nucleotide sequence: TGTGCCAGCAGCCTCCCTTTGGGTGGGGGTGGCGAAAAACTGTTTTTT. Translating gives CASSLPLGGGGEKLFF.

This rearrangement joins TRBV27 to TRBJ2-2; D unresolved. Trimming removed 6 bases at V and 3 bases at J, with 8 bases between. The CDR3 runs 13 residues. Germline V gives CDR1 MNHEY, CDR2 SMNVEV (reference sequence). CDR3 sequence reads: CASSHYHTGELFF. CDR3 bases: TGTGCCAGCAGCCATTATCACACCGGGGAGCTGTTTTTT.

The chain carries TRBV18 and TRBJ2-6; D not resolved. CDR1 and CDR2 (germline): KGHSH, LQKENI. The CDR3 sequence is 15 residues long. V was shortened by 6 bases and J by 3 bases, with 12 bases between the two germline ends. The chain's CDR3 is CASSQGFGGANVLTF. The CDR3 DNA reads TGTGCCAGCTCTCAAGGGTTTGGTGGGGCCAACGTCCTGACTTTC.

The chain links TRBV28 to TRBJ2-3; TRBD1 matches at 7 bases. CDR1 is MDHEN, CDR2 SYDVKM, per germline. V dropped 7 bases and J dropped 8; count of bases not matched to a gene: 9. This CDR3 is 13 amino acids long. The CDR3 region has the DNA TGTGCCAGCAAGGCAGGGGGTTTCCTTACGCAGTATTTT. Its translation: CASKAGGFLTQYF.

The chain joins TRBV2 to TRBJ2-1, with D perhaps given as TRBD1 or TRBD2 (5 bases each). Germline V gives CDR1 SNHLY, CDR2 FYNNEI. Trimming cost V 5 bases and J 1 base, with 12 bases left between them. The CDR3 has 15 amino acids. CDR3: CASSLGTASYNEQFF. The CDR3 region has the DNA TGTGCCAGCAGTCTCGGGACCGCTTCCTACAATGAGCAGTTCTTC.

The chain is built from TRBV11-3 and TRBJ2-6; the match to TRBD1 covers 7 bases. CDR3 size: 18 residues. J gave up 0 bases and V 1 base, and 6 bases lay outside the gene matches. From germline, CDR1 is SGHNT and CDR2 YENEEA. CDR3 sequence: CASSLALGTVSGANVLTF. The CDR3 nucleotides read TGTGCCAGCAGCTTAGCGCTAGGGACAGTCTCTGGGGCCAACGTCCTGACTTTC.

The chain links TRBV5-6 to TRBJ2-1, with D unresolved. The CDR3 is 15 amino acids. Germline CDR1 is SGHDT and CDR2 is YYEEEE. V gave up 1 base and J gave up 0 bases, with 8 bases separating them. CDR3 bases: TGTGCCAGCAGCTTGCACTCCCGCTCCTACAATGAGCAGTTCTTC. Residues: CASSLHSRSYNEQFF.

The V gene is TRBV2, the J gene TRBJ1-4; no reliable D call. Trimming stripped 7 bases from V and 2 bases from J, with 11 bases between. Germline CDR1 reads SNHLY; CDR2 reads FYNNEI. The CDR3 consists of 14 residues. CDR3 loop: CASKVVATNEKLFF. The CDR3 coding sequence is TGTGCCAGCAAGGTAGTCGCGACTAATGAAAAACTGTTTTTT.